This is a list of T cell receptor beta chains from one sample in a study of blood T cell repertoires in COVID-19. Assay used: immunoSEQ multiplex PCR; TCRdb lists only in-frame clones, some missing. In the table there are about 280,000 clones, 85% of which are singletons. The sequenced sample was peripheral blood. The receptors derive from a man aged 50 or older with active or convalescent COVID-19. CDR3s include the opening cysteine and the closing phenylalanine or tryptophan. Fields, in order: clone size, D gene, CDR3 length, J gene, V gene, CDR3 DNA, CDR3 protein. The D gene is left open where the match is weak. Clone size is given for some rows only: seen once, a few or many times, or a class if the clone is expanded.

-	-	16	TRBJ2-3	TRBV7-9	TGTGCCAGCAGCTCTCCTCCGGGACCCCAGGGGGATACGCAGTATTTT	CASSSPPGPQGDTQYF
-	-	14	TRBJ2-3	TRBV10-2	TGCGCCAGCAGTGACGTCGGGCGGGCAGATACGCAGTATTTT	CASSDVGRADTQYF
-	TRBD1	18	TRBJ1-1	TRBV15	TGTGCCACCAGCAGAGATCGGACAGGGGGACTAGAAGCCACTGAAGCTTTCTTT	CATSRDRTGGLEATEAFF
-	-	14	TRBJ1-5	TRBV6-5	TGTGCCAGCAGTACCCGACAGGGCAATCAGCCCCAGCATTTT	CASSTRQGNQPQHF
-	-	12	TRBJ2-1	TRBV25-1	TGTGCCAGCAGTGCTACTCACAATGAGCAGTTCTTC	CASSATHNEQFF
-	TRBD1	13	TRBJ2-7	TRBV19	TGTGCCAGTATGGGGACAGTTACCTACGAGCAGTACTTC	CASMGTVTYEQYF
few	-	13	TRBJ1-5	TRBV5-6	TGTGCCAGCAGCTTGGCGGGGAAACAGCCCCAGCATTTT	CASSLAGKQPQHF
-	-	12	TRBJ2-1	TRBV3-1/TRBV3-2	TGTGCCAGCAGCCAAGGTGGGGCCGAGCAGTTCTTC	CASSQGGAEQFF
few	TRBD2	19	TRBJ2-1	TRBV4-1	TGCGCCAGCAGCCAAGGACTAGCGGGATTTCGGACGTTACACAATGAGCAGTTCTTC	CASSQGLAGFRTLHNEQFF
-	TRBD2	15	TRBJ2-1	TRBV3-1/TRBV3-2	TGTGCCAGCAGCCAAGTTCTACTAGCGGGAGGCAAACAGTTCTTC	CASSQVLLAGGKQFF
-	-	12	TRBJ1-2	TRBV5-6	TGTGCCAGCAGCTTCACAGGGATGGGCTACACCTTC	CASSFTGMGYTF
once	-	17	TRBJ2-6	TRBV19	TGTGCCAGTAGTATTGCCGTTCTCCAGGCTGGGGCCAACGTCCTGACTTTC	CASSIAVLQAGANVLTF
few	-	13	TRBJ2-7	TRBV7-2	TGTGCCAGCAGCTTACTTCTCCCCTACGAGCAGTACTTC	CASSLLLPYEQYF
-	-	13	TRBJ1-2	TRBV27	TGTGCCAGCAGTTTGTCAGGGGACTATGGCTACACCTTC	CASSLSGDYGYTF
few	-	15	TRBJ1-5	TRBV3-1/TRBV3-2	TGTGCCAGCAGCTCCCGTGGGAAGGGGCCTCAGCCCCAGCATTTT	CASSSRGKGPQPQHF
-	TRBD2	19	TRBJ2-7	TRBV4-1	TGCGCCCGCAGCCCCGGGGGTTTCAGCGGGAGGGGGGCGGACTACGAGCAGTACTTC	CARSPGGFSGRGADYEQYF
-	-	13	TRBJ1-6	TRBV12-3/TRBV12-4	TGTGCCAGCAGTCGCGGAGGGGCTTCACCCCTCCACTTT	CASSRGGASPLHF
once	-	15	TRBJ2-1	TRBV18	TGTGCCAGCTCACCATACGGGCAGGGGGGCAATGAGCAGTTCTTC	CASSPYGQGGNEQFF
once	TRBD1	18	TRBJ1-2	TRBV18	TGTGCCAGCTCACCAACCGGGACAGGTGCCCACACAGAAAAAGGCTACACCTTC	CASSPTGTGAHTEKGYTF
once	-	15	TRBJ2-5	TRBV6-6	TGTGCCAGCAGTTTCCGGAGACTTAGTGGGGAGACCCAGTACTTC	CASSFRRLSGETQYF
-	-	18	TRBJ2-6	TRBV11-2	TGTGCCAGCAGCTCACGAGCCACAGGGAGAACTGGGGCCAACGTCCTGACTTTC	CASSSRATGRTGANVLTF
-	-	12	TRBJ2-7	TRBV12-3/TRBV12-4	TGTGCCAGCAGTTTAAATCGGGGGATTCAGTACTTC	CASSLNRGIQYF
-	-	15	TRBJ1-3	TRBV3-1/TRBV3-2	TGTGCCAGCAGCCAAATACAGGGCTCTGGAAACACCATATATTTT	CASSQIQGSGNTIYF
-	-	12	TRBJ2-1	TRBV9	TGTGCCAGCAGCGCAACTTACAATGAGCAGTTCTTC	CASSATYNEQFF
-	-	14	TRBJ1-2	TRBV28	TGTGCCAGCAGTTTAGGAGGGTCAAGGGGTGGCTACACCTTC	CASSLGGSRGGYTF
few	-	13	TRBJ1-1	TRBV4-2	TGTGCCAGCAGCCAAGATCGAGGCGGAGATGCTTTCTTT	CASSQDRGGDAFF
-	TRBD1	17	TRBJ2-7	TRBV10-1	TGCGCCAGCTGGGGGGGGAAGAGGACAGGGGACTCCTACGAGCAGTACTTC	CASWGGKRTGDSYEQYF
-	TRBD1	15	TRBJ2-7	TRBV28	TGTGCCAGCAGCGAGCCGACAGGGGGCCGGTACGAGCAGTACTTC	CASSEPTGGRYEQYF
many	-	12	TRBJ2-1	TRBV28	TGTGCCAGCAGACCGGACAGCAATGAGCAGTTCTTC	CASRPDSNEQFF
-	-	13	TRBJ1-1	TRBV30	TGTGCCTGGTGTGCCTCTATGAACACTGAAGCTTTCTTT	CAWCASMNTEAFF
few	TRBD1	17	TRBJ1-3	TRBV5-8	TGTGCCAGCAGCTTGGGGACAGGGGCATTGCGGGGAAACACCATATATTTT	CASSLGTGALRGNTIYF
-	-	16	TRBJ2-1	TRBV5-1	TGCGCCAGCAGTTGGGATGGACAAGCGACCTTCAATGAGCAGTTCTTC	CASSWDGQATFNEQFF
-	-	14	TRBJ1-5	TRBV15	TGTGCCACCAGCAGAGATCGCGGAGGCCAGCCCCAGCATTTT	CATSRDRGGQPQHF
-	-	15	TRBJ2-7	TRBV4-3	TGCGCCAGCAGCCAAGCCCCAGGGGGGTCCTACGAGCAGTACTTC	CASSQAPGGSYEQYF
-	TRBD1	15	TRBJ1-1	TRBV7-9	TGTGCCAGCAGCTTAGGTGGCAGGGGGTATGGTGAAGCTTTCTTT	CASSLGGRGYGEAFF
-	TRBD2	16	TRBJ2-7	TRBV3-1/TRBV3-2	TGTGCCAGCAGCCAAGATGGGGGGGGAATAGGCTACGAGCAGTACTTC	CASSQDGGGIGYEQYF
-	-	15	TRBJ1-3	TRBV4-3	TGCGCCAGCAGCCAAGATGCGGGGGGCGGAAACACCATATATTTT	CASSQDAGGGNTIYF
-	TRBD1	12	TRBJ2-4	TRBV6-2/TRBV6-3	TGTGCCAGCAGTTCCCGGACAGGCCATCAGTACTTC	CASSSRTGHQYF
few	-	17	TRBJ2-7	TRBV6-1	TGTGCCAGCAGTGAAGACCAGCGGAGGACTGTCCCCTACGAGCAGTACTTC	CASSEDQRRTVPYEQYF
-	-	12	TRBJ1-1	TRBV19	TGTGCCAGTAGTATAGTACAGGGCGCCGCTTTCTTT	CASSIVQGAAFF
-	TRBD1	16	TRBJ1-4	TRBV3-1/TRBV3-2	TGTGCCAGCAGCCCTATGGACAGGGGGCGTTTTGAAAAACTGTTTTTT	CASSPMDRGRFEKLFF
once	TRBD1	15	TRBJ1-1	TRBV2	TGTGCCAGCAGGCGGCAGGGGGACATGAACACTGAAGCTTTCTTT	CASRRQGDMNTEAFF
-	TRBD1	14	TRBJ1-1	TRBV6-5	TGTGCCAGCAGTTATACAGGGGCAAACACTGAAGCTTTCTTT	CASSYTGANTEAFF
-	-	14	TRBJ2-6	TRBV14	TGTGCCAGCAGCCAAGCAATGGGGGCCAACGTCCTGACTTTC	CASSQAMGANVLTF
-	-	13	TRBJ2-7	TRBV6-5	TGTGCCAGCATGAGGGGGGGAGGCTACGAGCAGTACTTC	CASMRGGGYEQYF
-	TRBD2	18	TRBJ2-2	TRBV19	TGTGCCAGTAGTACGGGACTAGCGGGAGGACTGCGGGCCGGGGAGCTGTTTTTT	CASSTGLAGGLRAGELFF
-	-	13	TRBJ1-2	TRBV29-1	TGCAGCGTTGTAACAGTGGGAGGGCAGGGCTACACCTTC	CSVVTVGGQGYTF
once	-	20	TRBJ1-3	TRBV4-1	TGCGCCAGCAGCCACCGTTACCGAGGAGGCGGGACGGGACTTGGAAACACCATATATTTT	CASSHRYRGGGTGLGNTIYF
-	-	15	TRBJ1-1	TRBV5-1	TGCGCCAGCAGCTTGGAGGGCAGGGGTGTTACTGAAGCTTTCTTT	CASSLEGRGVTEAFF
-	-	16	TRBJ1-1	TRBV6-2/TRBV6-3	TGTGCCAGCAGTTACTCGCGGGGAGGTTCAGGAACTGAAGCTTTCTTT	CASSYSRGGSGTEAFF